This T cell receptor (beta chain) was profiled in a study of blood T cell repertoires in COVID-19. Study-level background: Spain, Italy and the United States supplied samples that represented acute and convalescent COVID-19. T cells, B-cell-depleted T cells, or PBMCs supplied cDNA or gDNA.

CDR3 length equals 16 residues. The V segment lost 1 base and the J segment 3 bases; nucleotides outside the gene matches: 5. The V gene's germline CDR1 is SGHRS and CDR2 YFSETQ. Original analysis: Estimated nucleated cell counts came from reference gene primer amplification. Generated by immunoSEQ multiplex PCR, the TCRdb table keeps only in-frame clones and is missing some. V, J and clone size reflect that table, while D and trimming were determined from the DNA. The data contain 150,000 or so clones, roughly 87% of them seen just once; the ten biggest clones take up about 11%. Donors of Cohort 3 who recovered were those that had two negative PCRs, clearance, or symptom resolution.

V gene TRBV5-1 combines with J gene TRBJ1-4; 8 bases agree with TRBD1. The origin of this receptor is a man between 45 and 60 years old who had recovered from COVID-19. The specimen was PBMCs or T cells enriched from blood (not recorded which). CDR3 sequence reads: CASSLTPGQANEKLFF. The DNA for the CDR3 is TGCGCCAGCAGCTTGACCCCGGGACAGGCTAATGAAAAACTGTTTTTT.